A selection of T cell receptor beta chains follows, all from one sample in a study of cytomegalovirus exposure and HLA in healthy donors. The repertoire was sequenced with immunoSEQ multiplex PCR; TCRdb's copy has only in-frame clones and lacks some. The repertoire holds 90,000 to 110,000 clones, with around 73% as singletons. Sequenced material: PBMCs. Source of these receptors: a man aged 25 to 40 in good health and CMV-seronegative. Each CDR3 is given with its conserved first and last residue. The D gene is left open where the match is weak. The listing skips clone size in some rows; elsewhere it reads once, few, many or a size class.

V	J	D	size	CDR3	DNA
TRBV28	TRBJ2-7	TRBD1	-	CASSFPGQATGEQYF	TGTGCCAGCAGTTTCCCGGGACAGGCGACGGGGGAGCAGTACTTC
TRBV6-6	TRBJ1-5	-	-	CASSLRQTFNQPQHF	TGTGCCAGCAGTTTGCGACAGACTTTCAATCAGCCCCAGCATTTT
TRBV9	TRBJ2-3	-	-	CASSAPQVSSTDTQYF	TGTGCCAGCAGCGCGCCGCAGGTTTCTAGCACAGATACGCAGTATTTT
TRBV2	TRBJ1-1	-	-	CASSEGRRIEAFF	TGTGCCAGCAGTGAGGGCAGGAGGATTGAAGCTTTCTTT
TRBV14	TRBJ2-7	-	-	CASSPGLGHAVSYEQYF	TGTGCCAGCAGCCCAGGGTTAGGACATGCCGTCTCCTACGAGCAGTACTTC
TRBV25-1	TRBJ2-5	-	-	CASSEGAGSTETQYF	TGTGCCAGCAGTGAAGGGGCAGGGTCGACAGAGACCCAGTACTTC
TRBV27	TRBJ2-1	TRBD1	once	CASSLSDRGGNEQFF	TGTGCCAGCAGTTTATCGGACAGGGGGGGGAATGAGCAGTTCTTC
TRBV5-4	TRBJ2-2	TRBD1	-	CASSWDRGSLGELFF	TGTGCCAGCAGCTGGGACAGGGGAAGTCTTGGGGAGCTGTTTTTT
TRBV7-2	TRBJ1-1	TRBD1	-	CASKKGAAGTEAFF	TGTGCCAGCAAAAAGGGGGCCGCGGGCACTGAAGCTTTCTTT
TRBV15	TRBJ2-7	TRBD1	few	CATSSGTGSSEQYF	TGTGCCACCAGCAGTGGGACAGGGTCATCCGAGCAGTACTTC
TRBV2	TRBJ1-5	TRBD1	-	CASSEMTGDQPQHF	TGTGCCAGCAGTGAAATGACAGGGGATCAGCCCCAGCATTTT
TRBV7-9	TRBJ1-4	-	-	CASSLGWSRDEKLFF	TGTGCCAGCAGCTTAGGTTGGTCGCGGGATGAAAAACTGTTTTTT
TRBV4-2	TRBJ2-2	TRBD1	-	CASGQGTATGELFF	TGTGCCAGTGGGCAAGGGACAGCCACCGGGGAGCTGTTTTTT
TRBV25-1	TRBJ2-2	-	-	CASSDTGNTGELFF	TGTGCCAGCAGTGATACAGGGAACACCGGGGAGCTGTTTTTT
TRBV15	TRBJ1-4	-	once	CATSDVFTRVGGNEKLFF	TGTGCCACCAGCGATGTCTTTACTCGAGTGGGGGGGAATGAAAAACTGTTTTTT
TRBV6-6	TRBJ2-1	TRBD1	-	CASSSQGVYNEQFF	TGTGCCAGCAGTTCCCAGGGGGTGTACAATGAGCAGTTCTTC
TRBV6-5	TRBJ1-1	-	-	CASSRDTLMNTEAFF	TGTGCCAGCAGTCGGGACACACTCATGAACACTGAAGCTTTCTTT
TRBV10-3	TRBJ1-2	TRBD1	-	CAISGSRDSSNYGYTF	TGTGCCATCAGTGGTTCTCGGGACAGCTCTAACTATGGCTACACCTTC
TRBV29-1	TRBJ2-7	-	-	CSVLGDIGGYEQYF	TGCAGCGTCCTAGGCGACATCGGAGGCTACGAGCAGTACTTC
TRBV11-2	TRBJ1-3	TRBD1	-	CASSDRDRGIPRF	TGTGCCAGCAGCGACCGGGACAGAGGAATCCCGAGGTTT
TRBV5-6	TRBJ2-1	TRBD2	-	CASSFSGSSYNEQFF	TGTGCCAGCAGCTTTAGCGGGAGCTCCTACAATGAGCAGTTCTTC
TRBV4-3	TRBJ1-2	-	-	CASSQDQVSASAGVNYGYTF	TGCGCCAGCAGCCAAGATCAGGTATCAGCTTCGGCAGGGGTTAACTATGGCTACACCTTC
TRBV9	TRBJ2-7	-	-	CASSPYPTASYEQYF	TGTGCCAGCAGCCCTTACCCCACAGCCTCCTACGAGCAGTACTTC
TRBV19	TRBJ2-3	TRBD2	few	CASSQLAGATDTQYF	TGTGCCAGTAGTCAGCTAGCGGGAGCAACAGATACGCAGTATTTT
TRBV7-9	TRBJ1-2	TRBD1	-	CASSSQGAAPNYGYTF	TGTGCCAGCAGCTCACAGGGGGCAGCCCCTAACTATGGCTACACCTTC
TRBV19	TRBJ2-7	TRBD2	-	CASDAGGREQYF	TGTGCCAGTGATGCGGGAGGGCGGGAGCAGTACTTC
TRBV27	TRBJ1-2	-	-	CASSGDGGYYGYTF	TGTGCCAGCAGTGGGGACGGGGGATACTATGGCTACACCTTC
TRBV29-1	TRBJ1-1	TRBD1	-	CSDDRDRDFAFF	TGCAGCGACGACCGGGACAGGGATTTTGCTTTCTTT
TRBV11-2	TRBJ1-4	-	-	CASSLAGYTEKLFF	TGTGCCAGCAGCTTAGCAGGGTATACTGAAAAACTGTTTTTT
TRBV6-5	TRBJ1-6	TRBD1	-	CASRLTGLEGSPLHF	TGTGCCAGCAGGTTGACAGGGTTAGAGGGTTCACCCCTCCACTTT
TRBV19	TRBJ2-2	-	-	CASSMGSLNTGELFF	TGTGCCAGTAGTATGGGGAGTTTAAACACCGGGGAGCTGTTTTTT
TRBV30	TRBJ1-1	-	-	CAWSSGVNTEAFF	TGTGCCTGGAGTTCAGGGGTGAACACTGAAGCTTTCTTT
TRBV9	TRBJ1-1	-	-	CASSERRVSTEAFF	TGTGCCAGCAGCGAACGGCGGGTAAGCACTGAAGCTTTCTTT
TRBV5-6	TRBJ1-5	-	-	CASSRGGMGQPQHF	TGTGCCAGCAGCCGGGGGGGCATGGGCCAGCCCCAGCATTTT
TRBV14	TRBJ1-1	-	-	CASSQVGGGGNTEAFF	TGTGCCAGCAGCCAAGTTGGGGGCGGGGGTAACACTGAAGCTTTCTTT
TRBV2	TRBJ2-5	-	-	CVSSQGLGQETQYF	TGTGTCAGCAGCCAGGGACTTGGGCAAGAGACCCAGTACTTC
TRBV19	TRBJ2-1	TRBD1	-	CATTGTGGNEQFF	TGTGCCACTACCGGGACAGGGGGGAATGAGCAGTTCTTC
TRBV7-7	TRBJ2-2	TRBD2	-	CASSPSLPPSGGTGELFF	TGTGCTAGCAGCCCCAGCCTCCCCCCCAGCGGGGGGACCGGGGAGCTGTTTTTT
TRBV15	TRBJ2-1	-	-	CATKGDNEQFF	TGTGCCACCAAAGGGGACAATGAGCAGTTCTTC
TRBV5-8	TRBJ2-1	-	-	CASSRRVGGYEQFF	TGTGCCAGCAGCCGAAGGGTGGGAGGTTATGAGCAGTTCTTC
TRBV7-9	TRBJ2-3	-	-	CASRSTGTSDTQYF	TGTGCCAGCAGGTCGACCGGGACATCAGATACGCAGTATTTT
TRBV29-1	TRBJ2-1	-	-	CSGLGGIPYNEQFF	TGCAGCGGTTTGGGCGGGATCCCCTACAATGAGCAGTTCTTC
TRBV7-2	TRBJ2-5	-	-	CASSLVSGETQYF	TGTGCCAGCAGCTTAGTGTCAGGGGAGACCCAGTACTTC
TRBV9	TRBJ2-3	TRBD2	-	CASSARLAGTDTQYF	TGTGCCAGCAGCGCCCGACTAGCGGGAACTGATACGCAGTATTTT
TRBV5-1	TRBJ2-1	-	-	CASSTGTYNEQFF	TGCGCCAGCAGCACCGGGACCTACAATGAGCAGTTCTTC
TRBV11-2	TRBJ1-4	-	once	CASSLVLPGGGEKLFF	TGTGCCAGCAGCTTAGTTTTACCGGGGGGCGGTGAAAAACTGTTTTTT
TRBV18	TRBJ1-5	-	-	CASSSGSPYSNQPQHF	TGTGCCAGCTCATCAGGGTCCCCCTATAGCAATCAGCCCCAGCATTTT
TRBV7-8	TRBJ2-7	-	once	CASSLGVQPVYEQYF	TGTGCCAGCAGCTTAGGAGTACAGCCGGTCTACGAGCAGTACTTC
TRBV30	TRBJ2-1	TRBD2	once	CAWMVAGGNEQFF	TGTGCCTGGATGGTAGCGGGGGGGAATGAGCAGTTCTTC
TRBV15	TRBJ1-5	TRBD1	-	CATSSMGQGGFSNQPQHF	TGTGCCACCAGCTCCATGGGACAGGGGGGATTTAGCAATCAGCCCCAGCATTTT